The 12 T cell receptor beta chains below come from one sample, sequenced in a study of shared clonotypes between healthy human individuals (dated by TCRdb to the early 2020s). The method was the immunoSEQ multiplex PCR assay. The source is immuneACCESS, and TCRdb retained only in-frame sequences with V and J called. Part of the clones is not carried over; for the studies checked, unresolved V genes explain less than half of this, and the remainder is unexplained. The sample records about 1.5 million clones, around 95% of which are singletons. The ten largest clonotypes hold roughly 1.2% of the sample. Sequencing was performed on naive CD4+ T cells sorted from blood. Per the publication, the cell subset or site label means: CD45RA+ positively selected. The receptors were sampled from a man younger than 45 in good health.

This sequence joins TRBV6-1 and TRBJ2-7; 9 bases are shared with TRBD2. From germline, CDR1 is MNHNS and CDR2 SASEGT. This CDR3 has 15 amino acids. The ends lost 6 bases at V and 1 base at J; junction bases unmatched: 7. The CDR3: CASRGIAGESYEQYF. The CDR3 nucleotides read TGTGCCAGCAGGGGAATAGCGGGAGAGTCCTACGAGCAGTACTTC.

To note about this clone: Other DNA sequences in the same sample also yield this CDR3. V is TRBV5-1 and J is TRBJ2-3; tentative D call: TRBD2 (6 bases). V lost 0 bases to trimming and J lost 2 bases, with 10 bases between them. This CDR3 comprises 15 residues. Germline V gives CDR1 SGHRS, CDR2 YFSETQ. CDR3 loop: CASSLVGGVTDTQYF. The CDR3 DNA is TGCGCCAGCAGCTTGGTGGGGGGAGTCACAGATACGCAGTATTTT. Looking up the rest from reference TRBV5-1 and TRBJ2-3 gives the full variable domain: KAGVTQTPRYLIKTRGQQVTLSCSPISGHRSVSWYQQTPGQGLQFLFEYFSETQRNKGNFPGRFSGRQFSNSRSEMNVSTLELGDSALYLCASSLVGGVTDTQYFGPGTRLTVL.

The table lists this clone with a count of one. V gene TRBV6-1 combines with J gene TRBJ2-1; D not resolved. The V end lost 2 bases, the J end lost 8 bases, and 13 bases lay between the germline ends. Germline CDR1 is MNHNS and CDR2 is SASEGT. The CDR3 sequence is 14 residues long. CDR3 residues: CASSELRVWYEQFF. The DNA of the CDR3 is TGTGCCAGCAGTGAATTAAGGGTTTGGTATGAGCAGTTCTTC.

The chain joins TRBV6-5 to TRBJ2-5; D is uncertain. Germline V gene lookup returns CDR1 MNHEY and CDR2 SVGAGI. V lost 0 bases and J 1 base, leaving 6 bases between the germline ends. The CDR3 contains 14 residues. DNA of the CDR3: TGTGCCAGCAGTTACTCTTATACCCAAGAGACCCAGTACTTC. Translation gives CASSYSYTQETQYF.

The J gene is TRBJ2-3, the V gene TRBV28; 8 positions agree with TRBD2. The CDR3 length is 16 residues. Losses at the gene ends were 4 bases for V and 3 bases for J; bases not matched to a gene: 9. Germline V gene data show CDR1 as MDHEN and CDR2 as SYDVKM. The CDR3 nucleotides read TGTGCCAGCAGTTCCCCTGGGAGCGGGAGTACAGATACGCAGTATTTT. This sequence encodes CASSSPGSGSTDTQYF.

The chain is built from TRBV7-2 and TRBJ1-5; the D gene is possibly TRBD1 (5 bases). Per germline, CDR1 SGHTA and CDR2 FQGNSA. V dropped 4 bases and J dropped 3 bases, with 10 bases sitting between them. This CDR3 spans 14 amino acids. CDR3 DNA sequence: TGTGCCAGCAGCTATTCAGGGTTCAATCAGCCCCAGCATTTT. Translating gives CASSYSGFNQPQHF. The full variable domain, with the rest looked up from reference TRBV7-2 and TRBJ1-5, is GAGVSQSPSNKVTEKGKDVELRCDPISGHTALYWYRQSLGQGLEFLIYFQGNSAPDKSGLPSDRFSAERTGGSVSTLTIQRTQQEDSAVYLCASSYSGFNQPQHFGDGTRLSIL.

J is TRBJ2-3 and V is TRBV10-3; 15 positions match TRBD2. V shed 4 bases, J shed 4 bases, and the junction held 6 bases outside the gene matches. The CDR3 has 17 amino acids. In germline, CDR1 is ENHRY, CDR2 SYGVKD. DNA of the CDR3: TGTGCCATCAGTGCCTGGACTAGCGGGAGGGCCCCAGATACGCAGTATTTT. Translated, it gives CAISAWTSGRAPDTQYF.

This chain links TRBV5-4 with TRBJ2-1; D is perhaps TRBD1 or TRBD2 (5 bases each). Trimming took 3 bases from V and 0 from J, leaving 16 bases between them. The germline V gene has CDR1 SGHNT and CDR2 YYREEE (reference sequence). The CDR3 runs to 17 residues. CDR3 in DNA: TGTGCCAGCAGCTGGGGGACCACCAGGGCCTCCTACAATGAGCAGTTCTTC. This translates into CASSWGTTRASYNEQFF.

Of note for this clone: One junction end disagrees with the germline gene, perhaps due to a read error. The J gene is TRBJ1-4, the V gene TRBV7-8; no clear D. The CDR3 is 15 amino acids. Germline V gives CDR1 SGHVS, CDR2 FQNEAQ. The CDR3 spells CASSLDWRTHEKLFF. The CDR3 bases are TGTGCCAGCAGCTTAGATTGGAGAACTCATGAAAAACTGTTTTTT.

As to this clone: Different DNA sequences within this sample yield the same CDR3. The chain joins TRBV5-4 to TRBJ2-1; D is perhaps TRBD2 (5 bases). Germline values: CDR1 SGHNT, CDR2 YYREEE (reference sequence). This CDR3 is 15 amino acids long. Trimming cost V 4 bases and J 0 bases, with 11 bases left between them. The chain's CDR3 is CASSLEASSYNEQFF. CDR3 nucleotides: TGTGCCAGCAGCCTGGAGGCTAGCTCCTACAATGAGCAGTTCTTC.

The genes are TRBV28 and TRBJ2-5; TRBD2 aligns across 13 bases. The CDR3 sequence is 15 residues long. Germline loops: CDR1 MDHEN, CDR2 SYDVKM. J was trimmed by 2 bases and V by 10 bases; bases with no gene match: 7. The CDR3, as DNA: TGTGCCACCCCGGGGGGACTAGCGGGGCAAGAGACCCAGTACTTC. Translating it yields CATPGGLAGQETQYF.

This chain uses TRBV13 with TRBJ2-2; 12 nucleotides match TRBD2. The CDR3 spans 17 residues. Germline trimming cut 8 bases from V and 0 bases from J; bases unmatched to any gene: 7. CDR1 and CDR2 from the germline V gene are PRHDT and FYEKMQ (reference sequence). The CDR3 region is CASGRLAGVSNTGELFF. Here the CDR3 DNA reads TGTGCCAGCGGACGACTAGCGGGAGTTTCGAACACCGGGGAGCTGTTTTTT.